One and the same sample provided the 14 T cell receptor beta chains below, sequenced in a study of OX40 agonist ivuxolimab in advanced cancers. Method: immunoSEQ multiplex PCR; TCRdb's copy keeps in-frame clones and lacks some. The sample lists about 81,000 clones, about 86% occurring once. Sequences were derived from CD4+ or CD8+ T cells sorted from blood, sampled in a trial of the OX40 agonist ivuxolimab. The receptor source for this set is an adult with an advanced solid tumor such as melanoma, head and neck, liver or kidney cancer.

In DNA, the CDR3 is TGCAGCGTTCCGGGACAGGGCTCCTACGAGCAGTACTTC. As protein: CSVPGQGSYEQYF. The V call is TRBV29-1, the J call TRBJ2-7; 9 positions agree with TRBD1. The ends lost 5 bases at V and 0 bases at J; junction bases unmatched: 2. CDR1 is SQVTM and CDR2 is ANQGSEA in the germline V gene. The CDR3 extends over 13 amino acids.

The chain couples TRBV5-6 to TRBJ1-2; unclear D gene. The CDR3 totals 15 residues. Germline V CDR1 and CDR2: SGHDT, YYEEEE. Trimming shortened V by 3 bases and J by 3 bases, and 15 bases separated the two germline ends. CDR3 region: CASSWRPEDYYGYTF. The DNA of the CDR3 is TGTGCCAGCAGCTGGAGGCCAGAAGATTACTATGGCTACACCTTC.

The chain combines TRBV6-4 with TRBJ2-1; 8 nucleotides align to TRBD2. The V gene's germline CDR1 is MRHNA and CDR2 SNTAGT. The V gene end was trimmed by 0 bases and the J gene end by 8 bases; junction bases not matched to a gene: 6. The CDR3 loop spans 15 amino acids. CDR3 amino acids: CASSDSNPAGDEQFF. CDR3 sequence (DNA): TGTGCCAGCAGTGACTCGAACCCAGCGGGGGATGAGCAGTTCTTC.

This clone was found once. This chain joins TRBV18 and TRBJ2-7; 7 bases align to TRBD1. V lost 3 bases to trimming and J lost 7 bases; unmatched junction nucleotides: 3. This CDR3 contains 12 residues. CDR1 and CDR2 (germline): KGHSH, LQKENI. The CDR3 coding sequence is TGTGCCAGCTCACCCGACAGGGTGGAGCAGTACTTC. This sequence encodes CASSPDRVEQYF.

As for this clone: This specimen includes other DNA sequences encoding the same CDR3. V usage is TRBV27 and J usage is TRBJ2-1; TRBD2 aligns across 11 bases. The junction had 4 bases not matched to a gene; V was cut back by 2 bases and J by 7 bases. This CDR3 contains 15 residues. Germline CDR1 reads MNHEY; CDR2 reads SMNVEV (reference sequence). This CDR3 is CASSLGASGRNEQFF. CDR3 nucleotide sequence: TGTGCCAGCAGTTTAGGGGCTAGCGGGAGGAATGAGCAGTTCTTC.

The rearrangement uses TRBV9 and TRBJ2-5, with TRBD1 as a possible D gene (6 bases). The length of the CDR3 is 14 residues. The V end lost 4 bases, the J end lost 8 bases, and 18 bases lay between the germline ends. CDR1 and CDR2 from the germline V gene are SGDLS and YYNGEE. As DNA, the CDR3 is TGTGCCAGCAGCTGGGGGACAACCCAAGGAACCCAGTACTTC. Translation: CASSWGTTQGTQYF.

The chain combines TRBV19 with TRBJ2-4, with D perhaps matching TRBD2 (6 bases). Germline V gene lookup returns CDR1 LNHDA and CDR2 SQIVND (reference sequence). The CDR3 has 14 amino acids. V was trimmed by 10 bases and J by 3 bases, leaving 16 bases between them. The CDR3 is CATEPWGGKNIQYF. CDR3 sequence (DNA): TGTGCCACTGAACCCTGGGGAGGCAAAAACATTCAGTACTTC.

CDR3 sequence: CASSLGTSGNGETQYF. CDR3 bases: TGTGCCAGCAGCCTGGGGACTAGCGGGAATGGAGAGACCCAGTACTTC. The chain recombines TRBV9 with TRBJ2-5; TRBD2 aligns across 13 bases. CDR3 length: 16 residues. Germline CDR1 SGDLS, CDR2 YYNGEE. V was clipped by 4 bases and J by 4 bases; unmatched bases: 7.

The V gene is TRBV7-8, the J gene TRBJ2-1; TRBD1 matches at 9 bases. The J segment lost 4 bases and the V segment lost 7 bases, leaving 17 bases of the junction unmatched. The CDR3 is made up of 18 amino acids. Germline CDR1 SGHVS, CDR2 FQNEAQ. CDR3 nucleotides: TGTGCCAGCATCTCGACGACAGGGGGAATTTCAACTTACAATGAGCAGTTCTTC. Translating it yields CASISTTGGISTYNEQFF. The full variable domain, its missing parts supplied by reference TRBV7-8 and TRBJ2-1, is GAGVSQSPRYKVAKRGQDVALRCDPISGHVSLFWYQQALGQGPEFLTYFQNEAQLDKSGLPSDRFFAERPEGSVSTLKIQRTQQEDSAVYLCASISTTGGISTYNEQFFGPGTRLTVL.

The chain recombines TRBV18 with TRBJ2-7; TRBD2 might be the D (5 bases). Germline-derived CDR1 and CDR2 are KGHSH and LQKENI. CDR3 length: 13 amino acids. Trimming removed 1 base at V and 7 bases at J, with 11 bases between. This chain's CDR3 is CASSPLESGEQYV. In DNA form, the CDR3 reads TGTGCCAGCTCACCACTCGAATCGGGGGAGCAGTACGTC.

The J gene is TRBJ2-2, the V gene TRBV7-2; 8 bases map to TRBD2. Germline V gene lookup returns CDR1 SGHTA and CDR2 FQGNSA. The V segment lost 1 base and the J segment 1 base; nucleotides outside the gene matches: 8. The CDR3 sequence is 18 residues long. Written as DNA, the CDR3 is TGTGCCAGCAGCTTAGTTAGACTAGCGACTCGGAACACCGGGGAGCTGTTTTTT. This codes for CASSLVRLATRNTGELFF.

The gene calls are TRBV6-5 and TRBJ1-1, with D perhaps TRBD1 (6 bases). The V and J ends lost 2 bases and 4 bases respectively, with 14 bases between them. In germline, CDR1 is MNHEY, CDR2 SVGAGI. The CDR3 is 15 residues long. The CDR3 nucleotides are TGTGCCAGCAGTTACGAACAGGGAGGGGGCACTGAAGCTTTCTTT. Residues: CASSYEQGGGTEAFF.

In DNA form, the CDR3 reads TGTGCCAGCAGCCCTGCCGGATTGGGGCCCCGAGAGACCCAGTACTTC. The encoded protein is CASSPAGLGPRETQYF. V is TRBV7-9 and J is TRBJ2-5; D possibly corresponds to TRBD1 (5 bases). V lost 5 bases and J lost 4, with 20 bases in between. Germline V CDR1 and CDR2: SEHNR, FQNEAQ (reference sequence). This CDR3 comprises 16 residues. The whole variable domain, filled in from reference TRBV7-9 and TRBJ2-5, reads DTGVSQNPRHKITKRGQNVTFRCDPISEHNRLYWYRQTLGQGPEFLTYFQNEAQLEKSRLLSDRFSAERPKGSFSTLEIQRTEQGDSAMYLCASSPAGLGPRETQYFGPGTRLLVL.

V is TRBV5-1 and J is TRBJ2-3; 7 nucleotides line up with TRBD2. The germline CDR1 and CDR2 sequences are SGHRS and YFSETQ. The CDR3 consists of 15 residues. Trimming removed 4 bases from V and 5 bases from J; junction bases left unmatched: 10. CDR3 sequence reads: CASSHPGGLGDTQYF. CDR3 coding DNA: TGCGCCAGCAGCCATCCCGGGGGGTTGGGAGATACGCAGTATTTT. The variable domain in full, completed from reference TRBV5-1 and TRBJ2-3, reads KAGVTQTPRYLIKTRGQQVTLSCSPISGHRSVSWYQQTPGQGLQFLFEYFSETQRNKGNFPGRFSGRQFSNSRSEMNVSTLELGDSALYLCASSHPGGLGDTQYFGPGTRLTVL.